This passage covers 31 T cell receptor beta chains from one sample sequenced in a study of early T cells in non-severe SARS-CoV-2 infection. One entry per CDR3 protein results from TCRdb running MiXCR on the 5' RACE reads. The data hold 85,000 to 90,000 distinct CDR3 sequences, with approximately 14% observed a single time. Sequencing input: whole blood. The receptors originated from an adult who was a healthcare worker with PCR-confirmed SARS-CoV-2 infection or an uninfected control (not recorded which).

This clonotype has just a few counts. CDR3 DNA: TGTGCCAGCAGCTGGGACTCCCCTCGGGAAAAACTGTTTTTT. It codes for CASSWDSPREKLFF. The rearrangement joins TRBV12-3 or TRBV12-4 to TRBJ1-4, with D maybe TRBD1 (5 bases). V was clipped by 6 bases and J by 8 bases, with 16 bases between them. The CDR3 extends over 14 amino acids.

This clonotype showed up just a few times. The chain is built from TRBV28 and TRBJ1-4; D call uncertain. Trimming stripped 1 base from V and 4 bases from J, with 7 bases between. CDR1 is MDHEN, CDR2 SYDVKM, per germline. This CDR3 has 14 residues. The DNA for the CDR3 is TGTGCCAGCAGTTTATCCGGGGTTAATGAAAAACTGTTTTTT. Translating gives CASSLSGVNEKLFF.

This clonotype has only a few counts. The chain is built from TRBV6-7 and TRBJ1-2; D ambiguous. TRBV6-7 is classed as an ORF, of uncertain function. The germline V and J ends were trimmed by 7 bases and 4 bases, with 7 bases remaining between them. This CDR3 has 11 residues. The CDR3 sequence is CASTPGYGYTF. DNA of the CDR3: TGTGCCAGCACCCCAGGCTATGGCTACACCTTC.

There are many counts of this clonotype. This chain uses TRBV27 with TRBJ2-7, with 12 bases that match TRBD2. V lost 2 bases, J lost 4 bases, and 6 bases stayed unmatched. This CDR3 spans 16 amino acids. Looked up from germline, CDR1 is MNHEY and CDR2 is SMNVEV (reference sequence). The CDR3 DNA follows: TGTGCCAGCAGTTTAAGGCTAGCGGGGGGGCTGTACGAGCAGTACTTC. Amino acids: CASSLRLAGGLYEQYF.

This chain connects TRBV19 to TRBJ1-4, with no clear D. V was trimmed by 3 bases and J by 6 bases, leaving 2 bases between them. Germline V gives CDR1 LNHDA, CDR2 SQIVND (reference sequence). The CDR3 extends over 11 amino acids. The CDR3: CASSIYEKLFF. CDR3 bases: TGTGCCAGTAGTATTTATGAAAAACTGTTTTTT.

Notes on this clonotype: At one end, the junction sequence differs from germline, possibly due to a read error. The chain carries TRBV12-3 or TRBV12-4 and TRBJ1-3, with a possible D match to TRBD1 (6 bases). This CDR3 spans 13 amino acids. In DNA, the CDR3 is TGTGGCAGCGCGACAGGCTCTGGAAACACCATATATTTT. Translation: CGSATGSGNTIYF.

This clonotype has a count of ten or more. The rearrangement links TRBV12-3 or TRBV12-4 to TRBJ1-4; weak D call: TRBD1 (5 bases). With 7 bases removed from V and 0 bases from J, the gap between germline ends came to 15 bases. The CDR3 consists of 16 residues. CDR3 in amino acids: CASTPGTHATNEKLFF. The DNA of the CDR3 is TGTGCCAGCACGCCCGGGACCCATGCAACTAATGAAAAACTGTTTTTT.

The rearrangement uses TRBV29-1 and TRBJ2-1; TRBD1 agrees at 7 bases. After removal of 7 bases from V and 0 bases from J, the junction contained 6 bases not matched to a gene. The CDR3 has 14 amino acids. Germline-derived CDR1 and CDR2 are SQVTM and ANQGSEA. The CDR3 here is CSAPQGSSYNEQFF. The CDR3 coding sequence is TGCAGCGCACCACAGGGGAGCTCCTACAATGAGCAGTTCTTC.

V usage is TRBV11-2 and J usage is TRBJ2-3; D gene unclear. The length of the CDR3 is 14 residues. Germline V CDR1 and CDR2: SGHAT, FQNNGV. V dropped 5 bases and J dropped 6 bases, with 15 bases sitting between them. The CDR3 sequence: CASSPNVQADTQYF. In DNA form, the CDR3 reads TGTGCCAGCAGCCCCAATGTTCAGGCGGATACGCAGTATTTT.

This chain links TRBV7-2 with TRBJ2-2, with unresolved D. With 2 bases removed from V and 5 bases from J, the gap between germline ends came to 12 bases. The germline CDR1 and CDR2 sequences are SGHTA and FQGNSA. The length of the CDR3 is 15 residues. The CDR3 sequence: CASSLRTDETGELFF. DNA for the CDR3: TGTGCCAGCAGCTTACGAACGGATGAGACCGGGGAGCTGTTTTTT.

This clonotype was counted at least ten times. This chain connects TRBV10-3 to TRBJ1-4; a possible D gene is TRBD1 (5 bases). Germline V lookup: CDR1 ENHRY, CDR2 SYGVKD. The CDR3 runs to 13 residues. Trimming removed 6 bases at V and 5 bases at J, with 10 bases between. The chain's CDR3 is CAIRGQGNEKLFF. The CDR3, as DNA: TGTGCCATCAGGGGGCAGGGCAATGAAAAACTGTTTTTT.

V usage is TRBV6-2 or TRBV6-3 and J usage is TRBJ2-3; 9 bases line up with TRBD2. The CDR3 has 18 amino acids. V lost 2 bases and J lost 3; bases outside the gene matches: 12. Germline values: CDR1 MNHEY, CDR2 SVGEGT. This CDR3 reads CASSYPISRGGITDTQYF. CDR3 DNA: TGTGCCAGCAGTTACCCCATATCGCGGGGGGGCATTACAGATACGCAGTATTTT.

The chain has TRBV27 and TRBJ1-2; D possibly corresponds to TRBD1 (5 bases). Germline-derived CDR1 and CDR2 are MNHEY and SMNVEV (reference sequence). The CDR3 has 13 amino acids. The V gene lost 5 bases and the J gene lost 9 bases, with 16 bases spanning the gap. DNA for the CDR3: TGTGCCAGCAGTCAGCAGGGAAGAGGTAGCTACACCTTC. Translation gives CASSQQGRGSYTF.

The chain carries TRBV28 and TRBJ2-1, with 11 bases lining up with TRBD2. Germline trimming cut 6 bases from V and 1 base from J; bases unmatched to any gene: 17. CDR1 MDHEN and CDR2 SYDVKM come from the germline V gene. There are 20 residues in the CDR3. The CDR3 here is CASSRAFGSGGARSYNEQFF. The CDR3 bases are TGTGCCAGCAGCCGCGCCTTTGGTAGCGGGGGGGCTCGGTCCTACAATGAGCAGTTCTTC.

This clonotype was found a few times. This chain connects TRBV5-4 to TRBJ2-5; TRBD2 agrees at 10 bases. Trimming cost V 3 bases and J 0 bases; bases outside gene matches: 5. Germline V gene sequence: CDR1 SGHNT, CDR2 YYREEE (reference sequence). This CDR3 spans 16 amino acids. CDR3 amino acids: CASSSRTSGYQETQYF. The DNA of the CDR3 is TGTGCCAGCAGCTCCCGGACTAGCGGTTACCAAGAGACCCAGTACTTC. Full variable domain (outside the CDR3, taken from reference TRBV5-4 and TRBJ2-5): ETGVTQSPTHLIKTRGQQVTLRCSSQSGHNTVSWYQQALGQGPQFIFQYYREEENGRGNFPPRFSGLQFPNYSSELNVNALELDDSALYLCASSSRTSGYQETQYFGPGTRLLVL.

The chain links TRBV4-2 to TRBJ2-7, with D perhaps matching TRBD2 (6 bases). This CDR3 is 14 amino acids long. Germline CDR1 reads LGHNA; CDR2 reads YNFKEQ. The V and J ends lost 0 bases and 3 bases respectively, with 9 bases between them. The CDR3 here is CASSQDFSGYEQYF. CDR3 in DNA: TGTGCCAGCAGCCAAGATTTTAGCGGCTACGAGCAGTACTTC.

This clonotype appeared many times. The chain combines TRBV19 with TRBJ1-2, with D uncertain. Germline V lookup: CDR1 LNHDA, CDR2 SQIVND (reference sequence). The CDR3 extends over 11 amino acids. Trimming took 6 bases from V and 4 from J, leaving 6 bases between them. The CDR3 region is CASRTIYGYTF. The CDR3 DNA is TGTGCCAGTAGGACCATCTATGGCTACACCTTC.

This clonotype was recorded a few times. The chain carries TRBV27 and TRBJ1-1; D remains ambiguous. CDR1 and CDR2 from the germline V gene are MNHEY and SMNVEV (reference sequence). This CDR3 is built from 14 residues. The germline V and J ends were trimmed by 1 base and 2 bases, with 8 bases remaining between them. The DNA for the CDR3 is TGTGCCAGCAGTTTATTACGGGGAAACACTGAAGCTTTCTTT. Its translation: CASSLLRGNTEAFF.

This clonotype was detected many times. The CDR3, as DNA: TGTGCCAGCAGTTTATTGGAGTACAATCAGCCCCAGCATTTT. Amino acids: CASSLLEYNQPQHF. J is TRBJ1-5 and V is TRBV12-3 or TRBV12-4, with D unresolved. Deletions cut 2 bases from V and 3 bases from J, with 8 bases between. This CDR3 region has 14 residues.

There are a few counts of this clonotype. The chain has TRBV10-3 and TRBJ1-5, with TRBD1 matching 9 bases. CDR1 is ENHRY, CDR2 SYGVKD, per germline. CDR3 length equals 16 residues. J gave up 1 base and V 8 bases, and 9 bases lay outside the gene matches. CDR3: CAIGTGPPISNQPQHF. Written as DNA, the CDR3 is TGTGCCATCGGGACAGGGCCCCCGATCAGCAATCAGCCCCAGCATTTT.

This clonotype was counted a few times. The rearrangement joins TRBV28 to TRBJ1-4; a weak D match, TRBD1 (5 bases). V lost 5 bases and J 5 bases, leaving 18 bases between the germline ends. CDR1 MDHEN and CDR2 SYDVKM come from the germline V gene. The CDR3 length is 16 residues. The CDR3: CASSLEGTGRNEKLFF. The CDR3 coding sequence is TGTGCCAGCAGTCTAGAGGGTACAGGCAGAAATGAAAAACTGTTTTTT.

This clonotype was found a few times. The chain is built from TRBV27 and TRBJ1-1; tentative D call: TRBD1 (5 bases). Trimming stripped 3 bases from V and 10 bases from J, with 18 bases between. Germline CDR1 and CDR2: MNHEY and SMNVEV (reference sequence). The length of the CDR3 is 14 residues. DNA for the CDR3: TGTGCCAGCAGTTTGTTGGGGCGCTTAGGAGGAGCTTTCTTT. Translating gives CASSLLGRLGGAFF.

This clonotype was detected many times. This chain connects TRBV27 to TRBJ2-2; 7 bases are a match to TRBD2. Germline CDR1 MNHEY, CDR2 SMNVEV (reference sequence). The V segment lost 3 bases and the J segment 7 bases; nucleotides outside the gene matches: 5. The CDR3 runs 14 residues. CDR3 nucleotides: TGTGCCAGCAGTTTGGGACTAAGTCTCGGGGAGCTGTTTTTT. This sequence encodes CASSLGLSLGELFF.

The chain carries TRBV7-6 and TRBJ1-2; D not certain. V dropped 1 base and J dropped 8 bases, with 8 bases sitting between them. Germline CDR1 is SGHVS and CDR2 is FNYEAQ. The CDR3 loop spans 12 amino acids. CDR3 region: CASSLDDRGYTF. CDR3 sequence (DNA): TGTGCCAGCAGCTTAGATGATCGGGGCTACACCTTC.

This chain joins TRBV10-3 and TRBJ2-1; 12 nucleotides line up with TRBD2. The CDR3 totals 18 residues. Per the germline V gene, CDR1 is ENHRY and CDR2 is SYGVKD. The ends lost 4 bases at V and 6 bases at J; junction bases unmatched: 13. This CDR3 reads CAISVLRSSGGAGNEQFF. As DNA, the CDR3 is TGTGCCATCAGTGTCCTTAGGTCTAGCGGGGGGGCTGGCAATGAGCAGTTCTTC.

The CDR3 DNA follows: TGTGCCACCACAGGGGGAGAGAACACTGAAGCTTTCTTT. This codes for CATTGGENTEAFF. V is TRBV5-4 and J is TRBJ1-1; 8 positions match TRBD1. The CDR3 spans 13 residues. Germline assignment: CDR1 SGHNT and CDR2 YYREEE (reference sequence). V was clipped by 9 bases and J by 1 base; unmatched bases: 5.

This chain links TRBV7-8 with TRBJ2-1; D gene uncertain. The germline CDR1 and CDR2 sequences are SGHVS and FQNEAQ. V shed 7 bases and J shed 5 bases, with 12 bases lying between them. This CDR3 spans 13 amino acids. CDR3 nucleotide sequence: TGTGCCAGCACCGACCTGGGGAACAATGAGCAGTTCTTC. Translating it yields CASTDLGNNEQFF. Combining the CDR3 with reference TRBV7-8 and TRBJ2-1 gives the whole variable domain GAGVSQSPRYKVAKRGQDVALRCDPISGHVSLFWYQQALGQGPEFLTYFQNEAQLDKSGLPSDRFFAERPEGSVSTLKIQRTQQEDSAVYLCASTDLGNNEQFFGPGTRLTVL.

There are many counts of this clonotype. This chain connects TRBV29-1 to TRBJ2-5; D is possibly TRBD2 (5 bases). V was trimmed by 6 bases and J by 0 bases, leaving 8 bases between them. This CDR3 has 12 residues. Germline CDR1 is SQVTM and CDR2 is ANQGSEA. The CDR3 here is CSVLGDQETQYF. DNA of the CDR3: TGCAGCGTCCTGGGAGACCAAGAGACCCAGTACTTC.

In its sample, this clonotype was seen a few times. This rearrangement joins TRBV20-1 to TRBJ1-5, with D perhaps TRBD1 (6 bases). The ends were cut back, 6 bases at V and 6 bases at J, with 15 bases in the middle. The CDR3 has 13 amino acids. The germline gives CDR1 DFQATT, CDR2 SNEGSKA (reference sequence). The CDR3 DNA reads as TGCAGTGCCCTAGGGGGATTAGGTCAGCCCCAGCATTTT. Amino acid sequence: CSALGGLGQPQHF.

In its sample, this clonotype was seen once. This chain connects TRBV29-1 to TRBJ2-2; the D is unclear. The CDR3 has 13 residues. Germline-derived CDR1 and CDR2 are SQVTM and ANQGSEA. Trimming shortened V by 3 bases and J by 4 bases, and 9 bases separated the two germline ends. CDR3 residues: CSVELQPTGELFF. The CDR3 DNA is TGCAGCGTTGAGCTACAGCCCACCGGGGAGCTGTTTTTT.

The genes are TRBV6-2 or TRBV6-3 and TRBJ2-7; 11 positions agree with TRBD2. From germline, CDR1 is MNHEY and CDR2 SVGEGT. The CDR3 is 14 amino acids. After removal of 6 bases from V and 4 bases from J, the junction contained 5 bases not matched to a gene. CDR3: CASRYGTSGYEQYF. The CDR3 DNA follows: TGTGCCAGCAGATATGGGACTAGCGGATACGAGCAGTACTTC.